This T cell receptor (beta chain) emerged from a study of CD8+CD57+ T cells in acquired aplastic anemia. Background on the study: The average for DNA from sorted CD4+ and CD8+ cells was 3 to 4 ug.

V lost 1 base to trimming and J lost 6 bases, with 19 bases between them. The CDR3 runs to 17 residues. CDR1 is MNHEY and CDR2 is SMNVEV in the germline V gene (reference sequence). Investigators profiled TCR beta VDJ and CDR3 from genomic DNA template. TCRdb reprocessed the reads via MiXCR and lists one record per CDR3 protein. The sample consists of some 140,000 distinct CDR3 sequences, approximately 52% of them appearing once. Overall study results and limits: Patients versus controls showed no significant CD8+ Simpson's diversity difference. The study identified almost 30 CD8+ CDR3 sequences shared by patients and controls.

Patients picked for sequencing had shown CD8+CD57+ cell expansion detected by flow cytometry. Worth noting for this clonotype: Its antigen is still unknown.

The rearrangement uses TRBV27 and TRBJ1-5; TRBD1 is a possible D gene (5 bases). The TCR was taken from a human donor with aplastic anemia. The sequenced sample was sorted CD4+, CD8+, or CD8+CD57+ T cells (not recorded which) from PBMCs. The CDR3 DNA reads TGTGCCAGCAGTTTATGGGGTAACGGGGGGACGGGTCAGCCCCAGCATTTT. This gives the protein CASSLWGNGGTGQPQHF.